These 3 T cell receptor beta chains originate from one sample sequenced in a study of Ad26.COV2.S vaccination and SARS-CoV-2 variants. Treatment specified: around 19 received Ad26.COV2.S at low or high dose, single or two shots; several received placebo; per-sample allocation not given. Sampling was done on day 63 after the first vaccine or placebo injection. TCRdb keeps only in-frame clones here, not all; method: immunoSEQ multiplex PCR. The profile shows 430,000 or so clones, 90% of them singletons. The sequences come from peripheral blood, collected in a trial of Ad26.COV2.S vaccine versus placebo. These receptors originate from a person aged 18-65 years who received the Ad26.COV2.S COVID-19 vaccine or a placebo.

The chain links TRBV2 to TRBJ2-1, with 11 bases that match TRBD2. The CDR3 length is 17 residues. J gave up 6 bases and V 5 bases, and 12 bases lay outside the gene matches. Germline V CDR1 and CDR2: SNHLY, FYNNEI. The CDR3 reads CASSWLSSSGRFNEQFF. The DNA of the CDR3 is TGTGCCAGCAGTTGGCTTTCTTCTAGCGGGAGGTTCAATGAGCAGTTCTTC.

Concerning this clone itself: A clone one base away is much larger, so this may be a read error. The chain combines TRBV7-2 with TRBJ2-3, with D hard to call. This CDR3 has 12 amino acids. Germline CDR1 and CDR2: SGHTA and FQGNSA. V was shortened by 1 base and J by 4 bases, with 3 bases between the two germline ends. The CDR3 region has the DNA TGTGCCAGCAGCTTAGTGTCAGATACGCAGTATTTT. Protein product: CASSLVSDTQYF.

J is TRBJ2-1 and V is TRBV7-2; 11 positions agree with TRBD2. Per germline, CDR1 SGHTA and CDR2 FQGNSA. Losses at the gene ends were 5 bases for V and 6 bases for J; bases not matched to a gene: 6. The CDR3 is 15 residues long. The CDR3 loop reads CASSIGLAGPNEQFF. CDR3 coding DNA: TGTGCCAGCAGCATCGGACTAGCGGGCCCCAATGAGCAGTTCTTC.